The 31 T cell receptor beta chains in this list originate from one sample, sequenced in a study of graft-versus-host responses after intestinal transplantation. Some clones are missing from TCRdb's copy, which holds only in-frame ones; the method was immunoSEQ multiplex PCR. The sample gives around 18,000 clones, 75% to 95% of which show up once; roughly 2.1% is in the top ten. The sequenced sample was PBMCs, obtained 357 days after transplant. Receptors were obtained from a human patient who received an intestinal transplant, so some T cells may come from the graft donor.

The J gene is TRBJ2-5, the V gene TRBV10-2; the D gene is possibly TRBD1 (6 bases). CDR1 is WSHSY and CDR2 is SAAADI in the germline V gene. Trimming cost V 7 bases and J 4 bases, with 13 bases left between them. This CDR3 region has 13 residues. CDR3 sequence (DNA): TGCGCCAGCATGAGGGGGTTGGGAGAGACCCAGTACTTC. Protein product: CASMRGLGETQYF.

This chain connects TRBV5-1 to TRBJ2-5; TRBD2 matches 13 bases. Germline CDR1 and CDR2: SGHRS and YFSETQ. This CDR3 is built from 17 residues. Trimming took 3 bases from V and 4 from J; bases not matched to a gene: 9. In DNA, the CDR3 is TGCGCCAGCAGCTCCGGACTAGCGGGAGACCCTATAGAGACCCAGTACTTC. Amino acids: CASSSGLAGDPIETQYF. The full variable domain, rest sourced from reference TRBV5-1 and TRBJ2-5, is KAGVTQTPRYLIKTRGQQVTLSCSPISGHRSVSWYQQTPGQGLQFLFEYFSETQRNKGNFPGRFSGRQFSNSRSEMNVSTLELGDSALYLCASSSGLAGDPIETQYFGPGTRLLVL.

The CDR3 nucleotides read TGTGCCAGCAGCTTAGAGCCGAATAAGGGGCAGTTCTTC. Translation: CASSLEPNKGQFF. V usage is TRBV11-3 and J usage is TRBJ2-1; no definite D call. Trimming left V 0 bases short and J 12 bases short, with 12 bases between. The germline V gene has CDR1 SGHNT and CDR2 YENEEA. The CDR3 covers 13 residues.

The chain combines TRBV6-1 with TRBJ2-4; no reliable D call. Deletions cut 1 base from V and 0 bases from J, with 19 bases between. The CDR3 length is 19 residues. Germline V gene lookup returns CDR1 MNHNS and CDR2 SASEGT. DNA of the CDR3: TGTGCCAGCAGTGAAGACGGAGAAGGACCCACATTAGCCAAAAACATTCAGTACTTC. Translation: CASSEDGEGPTLAKNIQYF.

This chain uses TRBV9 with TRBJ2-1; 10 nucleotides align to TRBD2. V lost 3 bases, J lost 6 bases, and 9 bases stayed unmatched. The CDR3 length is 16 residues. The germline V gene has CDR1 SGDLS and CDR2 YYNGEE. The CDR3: CASSGDIAGGFNEQFF. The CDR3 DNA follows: TGTGCCAGCAGCGGTGATATAGCGGGGGGTTTCAATGAGCAGTTCTTC.

CDR3 sequence: CASSTRDYNEQFF. For the CDR3, the DNA is TGTGCCAGCAGCACCCGGGACTACAATGAGCAGTTCTTC. The chain employs TRBV4-2 and TRBJ2-1, with D perhaps TRBD2 (5 bases). The CDR3 is made up of 13 amino acids. V gave up 5 bases and J gave up 3 bases, with 8 bases separating them. Germline V gene sequence: CDR1 LGHNA, CDR2 YNFKEQ.

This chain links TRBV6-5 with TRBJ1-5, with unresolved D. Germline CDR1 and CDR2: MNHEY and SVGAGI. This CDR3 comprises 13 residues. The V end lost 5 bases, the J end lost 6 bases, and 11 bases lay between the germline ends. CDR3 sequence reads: CASSEGRVQPQHF. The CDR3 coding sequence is TGTGCCAGCAGTGAAGGTCGCGTTCAGCCCCAGCATTTT.

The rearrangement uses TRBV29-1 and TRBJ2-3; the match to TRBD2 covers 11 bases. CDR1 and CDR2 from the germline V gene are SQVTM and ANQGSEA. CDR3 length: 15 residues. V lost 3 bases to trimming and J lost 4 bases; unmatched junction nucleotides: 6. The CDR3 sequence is CSVELPGLAADTQYF. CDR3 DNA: TGCAGCGTTGAGCTACCGGGACTAGCGGCAGATACGCAGTATTTT.

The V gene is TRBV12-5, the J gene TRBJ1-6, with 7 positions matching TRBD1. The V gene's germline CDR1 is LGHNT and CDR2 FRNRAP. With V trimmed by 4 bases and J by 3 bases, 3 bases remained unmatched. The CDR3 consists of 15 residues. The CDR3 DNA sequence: TGTGCTAGTGGTTCCACAGGGGACTATAATTCACCCCTCCACTTT. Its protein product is CASGSTGDYNSPLHF.

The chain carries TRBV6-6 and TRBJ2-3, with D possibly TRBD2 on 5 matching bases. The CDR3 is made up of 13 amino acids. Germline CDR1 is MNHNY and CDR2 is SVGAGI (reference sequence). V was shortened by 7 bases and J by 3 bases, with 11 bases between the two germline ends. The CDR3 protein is CASTARVTDTQYF. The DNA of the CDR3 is TGTGCCAGCACCGCGAGGGTTACAGATACGCAGTATTTT.

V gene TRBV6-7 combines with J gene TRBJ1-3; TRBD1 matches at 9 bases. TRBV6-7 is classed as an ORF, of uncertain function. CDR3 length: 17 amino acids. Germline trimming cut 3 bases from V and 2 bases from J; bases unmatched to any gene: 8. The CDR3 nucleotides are TGTGCCAGCAGTTATGGGCCGGGACAGGGAACTGGAAACACCATATATTTT. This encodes CASSYGPGQGTGNTIYF.

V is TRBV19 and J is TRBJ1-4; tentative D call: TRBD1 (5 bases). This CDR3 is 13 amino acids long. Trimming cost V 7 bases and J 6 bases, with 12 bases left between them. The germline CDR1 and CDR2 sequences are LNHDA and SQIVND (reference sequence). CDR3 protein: CASKGTPYEKLFF. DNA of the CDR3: TGTGCCAGTAAGGGGACGCCCTATGAAAAACTGTTTTTT.

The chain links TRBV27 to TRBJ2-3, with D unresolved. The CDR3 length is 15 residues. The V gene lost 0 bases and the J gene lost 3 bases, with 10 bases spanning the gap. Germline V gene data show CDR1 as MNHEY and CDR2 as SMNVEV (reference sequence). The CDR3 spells CASSLSLGFTDTQYF. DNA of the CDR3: TGTGCCAGCAGTTTATCTCTGGGTTTTACAGATACGCAGTATTTT.

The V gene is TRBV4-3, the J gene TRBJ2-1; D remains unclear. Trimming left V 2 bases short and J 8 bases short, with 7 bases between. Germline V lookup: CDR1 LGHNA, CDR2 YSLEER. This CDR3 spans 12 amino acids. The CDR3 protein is CASSQLYDEQFF. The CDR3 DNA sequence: TGCGCCAGCAGCCAACTATACGATGAGCAGTTCTTC.

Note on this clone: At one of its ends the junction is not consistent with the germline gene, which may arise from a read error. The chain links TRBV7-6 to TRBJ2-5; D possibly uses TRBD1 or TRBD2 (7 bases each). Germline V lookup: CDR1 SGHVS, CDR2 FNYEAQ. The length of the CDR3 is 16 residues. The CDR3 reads CASTLRGRGQKETQYF. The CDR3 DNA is TGTGCCAGCACCTTAAGGGGGAGGGGACAGAAAGAGACCCAGTACTTC. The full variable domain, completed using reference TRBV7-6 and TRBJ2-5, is GAGVSQSPRYKVTKRGQDVALRCDPISGHVSLYWYRQALGQGPEFLTYFNYEAQQDKSGLPNDRFSAERPEGSISTLTIQRTEQRDSAMYRCASTLRGRGQKETQYFGPGTRLLVL.

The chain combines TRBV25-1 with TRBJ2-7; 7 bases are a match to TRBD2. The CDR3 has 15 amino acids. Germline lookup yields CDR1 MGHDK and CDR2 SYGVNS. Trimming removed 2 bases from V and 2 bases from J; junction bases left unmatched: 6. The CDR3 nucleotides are TGTGCCAGCAGTGAAGACGGGAGGTACCCCTACGAGCAGTACTTC. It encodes CASSEDGRYPYEQYF.

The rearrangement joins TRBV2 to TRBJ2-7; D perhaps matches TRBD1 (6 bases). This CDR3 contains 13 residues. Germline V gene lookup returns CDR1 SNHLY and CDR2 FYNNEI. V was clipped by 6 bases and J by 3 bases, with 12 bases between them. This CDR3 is CASRPTGSYEQYF. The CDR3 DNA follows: TGTGCCAGCAGGCCGACAGGAAGCTACGAGCAGTACTTC.

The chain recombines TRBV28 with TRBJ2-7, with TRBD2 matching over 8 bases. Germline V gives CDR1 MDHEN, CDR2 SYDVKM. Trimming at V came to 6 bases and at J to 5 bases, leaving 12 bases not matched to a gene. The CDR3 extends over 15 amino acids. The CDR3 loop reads CASSFPGGPVDEQYF. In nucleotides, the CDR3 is TGTGCCAGCAGCTTTCCGGGAGGGCCGGTGGACGAGCAGTACTTC.

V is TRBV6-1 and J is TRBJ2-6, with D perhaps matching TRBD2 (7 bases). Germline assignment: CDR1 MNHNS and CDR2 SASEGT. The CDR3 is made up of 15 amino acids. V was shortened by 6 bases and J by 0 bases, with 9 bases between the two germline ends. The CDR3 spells CASRGGLSGANVLTF. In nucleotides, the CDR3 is TGTGCCAGCAGGGGGGGGCTCTCTGGGGCCAACGTCCTGACTTTC.

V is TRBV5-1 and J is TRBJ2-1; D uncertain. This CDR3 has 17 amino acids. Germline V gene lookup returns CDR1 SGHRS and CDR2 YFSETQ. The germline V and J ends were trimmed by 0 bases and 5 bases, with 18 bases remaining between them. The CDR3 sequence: CASSLAGYVIEHNEQFF. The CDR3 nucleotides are TGCGCCAGCAGCTTGGCCGGGTACGTTATCGAACACAATGAGCAGTTCTTC.

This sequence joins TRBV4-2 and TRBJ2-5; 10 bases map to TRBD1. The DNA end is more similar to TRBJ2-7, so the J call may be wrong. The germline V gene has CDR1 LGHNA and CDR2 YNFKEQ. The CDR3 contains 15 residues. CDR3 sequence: CASSQQRTGGYEQYF. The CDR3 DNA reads TGTGCCAGCAGCCAACAAAGGACAGGGGGCTACGAGCAGTACTTC.

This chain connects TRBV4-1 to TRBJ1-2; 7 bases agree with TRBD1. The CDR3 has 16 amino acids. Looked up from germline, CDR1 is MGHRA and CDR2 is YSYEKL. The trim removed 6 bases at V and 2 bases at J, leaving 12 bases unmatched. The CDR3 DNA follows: TGCGCCAGCAGGGCGATAGGGACAGAGTGGAACTATGGCTACACCTTC. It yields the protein CASRAIGTEWNYGYTF.

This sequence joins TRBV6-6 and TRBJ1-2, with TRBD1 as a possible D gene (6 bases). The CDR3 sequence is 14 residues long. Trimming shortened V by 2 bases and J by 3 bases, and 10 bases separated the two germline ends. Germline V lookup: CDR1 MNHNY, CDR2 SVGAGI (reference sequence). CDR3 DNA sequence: TGTGCCAGCAGTTACAAGTCAGGGGACTATGGCTACACCTTC. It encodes CASSYKSGDYGYTF.

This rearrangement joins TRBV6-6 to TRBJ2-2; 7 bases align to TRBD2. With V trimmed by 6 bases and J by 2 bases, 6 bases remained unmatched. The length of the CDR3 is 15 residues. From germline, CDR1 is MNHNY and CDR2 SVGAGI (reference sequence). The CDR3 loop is CASRTSGANTGELFF. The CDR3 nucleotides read TGTGCCAGCAGAACAAGCGGGGCTAACACCGGGGAGCTGTTTTTT.

In nucleotides, the CDR3 is TGCGCCAGCAGCTTTGATGGACTAGCAAAGTTCTTC. Its translation is CASSFDGLAKFF. This chain connects TRBV5-1 to TRBJ2-1; 8 nucleotides agree with TRBD2. The CDR3 covers 12 residues. CDR1 is SGHRS, CDR2 YFSETQ, per germline. After removal of 2 bases from V and 14 bases from J, the junction contained 6 bases not matched to a gene.

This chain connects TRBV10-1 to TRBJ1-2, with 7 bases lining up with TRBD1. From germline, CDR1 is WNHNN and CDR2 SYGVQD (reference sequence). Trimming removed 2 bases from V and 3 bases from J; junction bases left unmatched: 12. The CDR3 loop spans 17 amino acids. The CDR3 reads CASSEPPDRVGDYGYTF. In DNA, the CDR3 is TGCGCCAGCAGTGAGCCCCCCGACAGGGTTGGTGACTATGGCTACACCTTC.

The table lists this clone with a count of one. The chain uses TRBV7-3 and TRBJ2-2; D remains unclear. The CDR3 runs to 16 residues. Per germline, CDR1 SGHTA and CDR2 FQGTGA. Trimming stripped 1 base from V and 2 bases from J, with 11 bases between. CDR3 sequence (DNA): TGTGCCAGCAGCTTAAGGCCTAGTGGAAACACCGGGGAGCTGTTTTTT. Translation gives CASSLRPSGNTGELFF.

CDR3 amino acids: CASRNTGGFYNEQFF. The CDR3 nucleotides read TGCGCCAGCAGGAATACAGGGGGCTTCTACAATGAGCAGTTCTTC. The chain carries TRBV5-1 and TRBJ2-1; 9 bases map to TRBD1. With 5 bases clipped from V and 3 bases from J, the junction kept 6 bases outside the gene matches. This CDR3 spans 15 amino acids. Germline assignment: CDR1 SGHRS and CDR2 YFSETQ.

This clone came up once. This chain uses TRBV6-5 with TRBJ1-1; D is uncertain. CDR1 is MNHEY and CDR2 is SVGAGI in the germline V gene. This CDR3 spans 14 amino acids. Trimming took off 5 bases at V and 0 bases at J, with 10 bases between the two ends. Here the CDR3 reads CASSTVLMNTEAFF. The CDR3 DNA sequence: TGTGCCAGCAGTACAGTACTGATGAACACTGAAGCTTTCTTT.

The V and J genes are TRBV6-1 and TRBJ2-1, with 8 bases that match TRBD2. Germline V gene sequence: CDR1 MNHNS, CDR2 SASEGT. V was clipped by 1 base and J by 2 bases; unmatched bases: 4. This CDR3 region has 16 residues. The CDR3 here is CASSEGASGPYNEQFF. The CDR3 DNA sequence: TGTGCCAGCAGTGAAGGGGCTAGCGGGCCCTACAATGAGCAGTTCTTC.

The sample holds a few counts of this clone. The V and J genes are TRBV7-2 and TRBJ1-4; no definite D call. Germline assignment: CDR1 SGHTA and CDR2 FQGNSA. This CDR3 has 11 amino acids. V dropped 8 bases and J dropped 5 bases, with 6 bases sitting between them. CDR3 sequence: CASYLNEKLFF. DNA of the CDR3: TGTGCCAGCTACCTGAATGAAAAACTGTTTTTT.